These 14 T cell receptor beta chains share one sample of origin, sequenced in a study of blood T cell repertoires in COVID-19. TCRdb keeps only in-frame clones here, not all; method: immunoSEQ multiplex PCR. Of about 100,000 clones detected, roughly nine tenths appear once; the ten largest clones hold 32%. Material for sequencing was peripheral blood. The receptors shown here come from a woman older than 75 with acute or convalescent COVID-19.

J is TRBJ2-3 and V is TRBV11-3, with 8 bases identical to TRBD1. This CDR3 has 14 residues. Unmatched junction bases numbered 2, after V lost 1 base and J lost 5 bases. Germline V CDR1 and CDR2: SGHNT, YENEEA. The CDR3: CASSLGRGQDTQYF. For the CDR3, the DNA is TGTGCCAGCAGCTTAGGCAGGGGGCAAGATACGCAGTATTTT.

As DNA, the CDR3 is TGTGCCAGTAGTATTAAGTCAGGGGCACATAGCAATCAGCCCCAGCATTTT. Protein sequence: CASSIKSGAHSNQPQHF. The V gene is TRBV19, the J gene TRBJ1-5, with D perhaps matching TRBD1 (6 bases). This CDR3 contains 17 residues. Germline CDR1 is LNHDA and CDR2 is SQIVND (reference sequence). The V end was cut by 3 bases, the J end by 0 bases, with 15 bases between.

The chain joins TRBV28 to TRBJ1-5; D is unresolved. The CDR3 covers 15 residues. The V gene lost 3 bases and the J gene lost 1 base, with 10 bases spanning the gap. The germline V gene encodes CDR1 MDHEN and CDR2 SYDVKM. In DNA, the CDR3 is TGTGCCAGCAGTTTTTTTAGTGTGAGCAATCAGCCCCAGCATTTT. The encoded protein is CASSFFSVSNQPQHF.

The gene calls are TRBV20-1 and TRBJ1-2, with no clear D. Per the germline V gene, CDR1 is DFQATT and CDR2 is SNEGSKA (reference sequence). The CDR3 consists of 11 residues. The ends were cut back, 3 bases at V and 6 bases at J, with 8 bases in the middle. The CDR3 loop is CSASRFHGYTF. CDR3 DNA: TGCAGTGCTAGCAGGTTTCATGGCTACACCTTC.

The gene calls are TRBV2 and TRBJ2-5; D unresolved. V was pared by 6 bases and J by 5 bases, with 10 bases between. The CDR3 totals 12 residues. Germline loops: CDR1 SNHLY, CDR2 FYNNEI. The CDR3 nucleotides are TGTGCCAGCAGCAGATATAAGGAGACCCAGTACTTC. Residues: CASSRYKETQYF.

The chain recombines TRBV2 with TRBJ1-2, with a tentative D call TRBD1 (6 bases). This CDR3 has 16 residues. CDR1 and CDR2 (germline): SNHLY, FYNNEI. V was cut by 6 bases and J by 3 bases, with 20 bases left in between. CDR3 DNA sequence: TGTGCCAGCAGCCCTCCTCCAATCACAGGGTACTATGGCTACACCTTC. Encoded protein: CASSPPPITGYYGYTF.

The V and J genes are TRBV2 and TRBJ1-2; no definite D call. Germline V CDR1 and CDR2: SNHLY, FYNNEI. The V gene lost 7 bases and the J gene lost 4 bases, with 16 bases spanning the gap. This CDR3 comprises 14 residues. This CDR3 reads CASKAGGPTYGYTF. The DNA of the CDR3 is TGTGCCAGCAAGGCTGGAGGTCCTACCTATGGCTACACCTTC. Based on the CDR3 plus reference TRBV2 and TRBJ1-2, the full variable domain is EPEVTQTPSHQVTQMGQEVILRCVPISNHLYFYWYRQILGQKVEFLVSFYNNEISEKSEIFDDQFSVERPDGSNFTLKIRSTKLEDSAMYFCASKAGGPTYGYTFGSGTRLTVV.

The chain carries TRBV7-8 and TRBJ2-2, with 12 positions matching TRBD1. This CDR3 is 15 amino acids long. Germline CDR1 reads SGHVS; CDR2 reads FQNEAQ. Unmatched junction bases numbered 4, after V lost 8 bases and J lost 3 bases. Here the CDR3 DNA reads TGTGCCAGCGGGACAGGGGGCTCTTACACCGGGGAGCTGTTTTTT. It translates to CASGTGGSYTGELFF.

The gene calls are TRBV9 and TRBJ2-7; D possibly corresponds to TRBD1 (6 bases). The germline CDR1 and CDR2 sequences are SGDLS and YYNGEE. Trimming cost V 1 base and J 2 bases, with 13 bases left between them. The CDR3 loop spans 15 amino acids. The CDR3 loop is CASSVRGGPPYEQYF. The CDR3 region has the DNA TGTGCCAGCAGCGTACGTGGGGGCCCTCCCTACGAGCAGTACTTC.

This clone was found once. V gene TRBV7-9 combines with J gene TRBJ1-1; the D is unclear. The V end lost 2 bases, the J end lost 1 base, and 11 bases lay between the germline ends. Germline CDR1 and CDR2: SEHNR and FQNEAQ (reference sequence). The CDR3 consists of 15 residues. CDR3 residues: CASSLRTLRNTEAFF. The CDR3 DNA reads as TGTGCCAGCAGCTTAAGGACTCTCAGGAACACTGAAGCTTTCTTT.

This chain uses TRBV3-1 (or the pseudogene TRBV3-2) with TRBJ1-6, with D possibly TRBD1 on 5 matching bases. The CDR3 has 17 residues. Per the germline V gene, CDR1 is LGHDT and CDR2 is YNNKEL (reference sequence). V gave up 2 bases and J gave up 10 bases, with 21 bases separating them. Here the CDR3 reads CASSQLGGGRFRSPLHF. DNA for the CDR3: TGTGCCAGCAGCCAACTCGGGGGGGGACGGTTTCGCTCACCCCTCCACTTT.

The J gene is TRBJ2-7, the V gene TRBV11-2, with 9 bases lining up with TRBD1. This CDR3 has 14 amino acids. CDR1 SGHAT and CDR2 FQNNGV come from the germline V gene. Trimming cost V 2 bases and J 4 bases; bases outside gene matches: 3. CDR3 loop: CASSLHRGPYEQYF. DNA of the CDR3: TGTGCCAGCAGCTTACACAGGGGGCCGTACGAGCAGTACTTC.

The rearrangement joins TRBV7-8 to TRBJ2-7, with D perhaps matching TRBD1 (6 bases). The germline CDR1 and CDR2 sequences are SGHVS and FQNEAQ. Trimming cost V 8 bases and J 9 bases, with 29 bases left between them. The CDR3 has 16 amino acids. The CDR3 DNA follows: TGTGCCAGCCTCCCCGGAACAGGGCCTTCCACAATAGGGCAGTACTTC. Translated: CASLPGTGPSTIGQYF.

This rearrangement joins TRBV2 to TRBJ1-3, with D possibly TRBD1 on 6 matching bases. In germline, CDR1 is SNHLY, CDR2 FYNNEI. This CDR3 region has 15 residues. With 8 bases removed from V and 0 bases from J, the gap between germline ends came to 14 bases. The CDR3 nucleotides are TGTGCCAGCGCCACACAGGGCTTCTCTGGAAACACCATATATTTT. It encodes CASATQGFSGNTIYF.